Listed below are T cell receptor beta chains from one sample, sequenced in a study of T cells after yellow fever vaccination. A single record per CDR3 protein comes from TCRdb applying MiXCR to the 5' RACE reads. The table shows a few hundred thousand distinct CDR3 sequences, with roughly 9.4% occurring only once. Sequenced material: PBMCs, taken on the day of the first yellow fever vaccination. The receptors come from a man younger than 35 who received the YFV17D yellow fever vaccine. CDR3s leave out the opening cysteine and the closing phenylalanine or tryptophan.

ASSSPLAGARDTQY | TRBV5-1
ASSPSSRVRLRGYT | TRBV3-1
ASSSELGGYT | TRBV6-6
ASSGPGELF | TRBV6-5
ASSPGSTSYTQY | TRBV18
ASSSPDTGHYGYT | TRBV12-3/TRBV12-4
ASSATSGAASYEQY | TRBV5-1
ASSDLRSGNEQF | TRBV14
ASSAPGQETQY | TRBV6-1
SARDQWTGLTGELF | TRBV20-1
ASRPEGPYGYT | TRBV6-6
ASSPTGKGEQF | TRBV7-9
ASSYPQGYGYT | TRBV6-5
ASSPGLNEQY | TRBV7-9
ASSQARDTNTGELF | TRBV3-1
ASSHYRRPGYT | TRBV4-1
ASSLTRGLAGANVLT | TRBV27
ASSLVRGGVNEQF | TRBV11-2
ASSNTGGPYNEQF | TRBV6-5
ASSFPAGDEQY | TRBV5-4
SAKDRVGVGTEAF | TRBV20-1
ASRLAAYNEQF | TRBV5-1
ASSLGVGRWGKLF | TRBV27
ASSSGTGLTEAF | TRBV6-6
SVEVGTTGELF | TRBV29-1
ASSPEQKTGTYEQY | TRBV5-1
ASSPTGRETQETQY | TRBV7-6
ASSQRSSLDYEQY | TRBV4-2
ASSLRSGLTYEQY | TRBV5-1
ASSRGAGGYNEQF | TRBV12-3/TRBV12-4
ASSLVPDSYEQY | TRBV5-1
ASSKAVQREQY | TRBV11-3
AIRDGSAQETQY | TRBV10-3
ASEGGVNTGELF | TRBV11-2
ASRGYSNQPQH | TRBV19
ASSPRRDNEKLF | TRBV18
ASSQDPGSYGYT | TRBV4-1
AAPGQGLSGELF | TRBV7-9
SASEVGAGNSPLH | TRBV20-1
ASSLEMFTGYT | TRBV5-1
ASSQAGPRISNTEAF | TRBV3-1
ASSPLAGTSTDTQY | TRBV12-3/TRBV12-4